This TCR beta chain emerged from a study of blood T cells in healthy people across ages. Then a second PCR, running about 7 to 11 cycles, was carried out with a sample-barcoded 5' primer and a J-beta primer mix. TCRdb processed the 5' RACE reads anew with MiXCR; each CDR3 protein has one entry. This table holds under 2,000,000 distinct CDR3 sequences, about 50% found once. As for this clonotype: Its matching antigen is unknown.

Study-level findings and limits: Diversity estimates drawn from one million T cells were deemed underestimates.

Germline V gene data show CDR1 as LNHNV and CDR2 as YYDKDF (reference sequence). The V end lost 5 bases, the J end lost 7 bases, and 9 bases lay between the germline ends. The CDR3 contains 12 residues. The sequence was collected from a woman in her forties in good health. The genes are TRBV15 and TRBJ1-5; D ambiguous. Sequences were obtained from blood. CDR3: CATSRGLQPQHF. Written as DNA, the CDR3 is TGTGCCACCAGCCGAGGACTCCAGCCCCAGCATTTT. Filled out from reference TRBV15 and TRBJ1-5, the complete variable domain reads DAMVIQNPRYQVTQFGKPVTLSCSQTLNHNVMYWYQQKSSQAPKLLFHYYDKDFNNEADTPDNFQSRRPNTSFCFLDIRSPGLGDTAMYLCATSRGLQPQHFGDGTRLSIL.